This T cell receptor beta chain came from a study of cytomegalovirus exposure and HLA in healthy donors. Study conclusions and caveats: Likely technical artifact: a cluster of highly shared sequence variants. The authors later linked a missense DCLRE1C variant to TCR beta V- and J-gene trimming.

The PCR used 60 Vbeta and 13 Jbeta primers. The assay was immunoSEQ multiplex PCR, and TCRdb's table has in-frame clones only and misses some. The sample has about 230,000 clones; 80% to 90% are singletons. Notes on this clone: What it binds is unknown.

CDR1 is LNHDA and CDR2 is SQIVND in the germline V gene (reference sequence). The CDR3 runs 15 residues. The V and J ends lost 8 bases and 10 bases, in that order; junction bases with no gene match: 8. This sequence was found in a woman aged 18-29 years in good health and CMV-seronegative. The J gene is TRBJ2-1, the V gene TRBV19; 16 bases match TRBD2. Sequenced: PBMCs. The CDR3, as DNA: TGTGCCAGTTGTCCGGGACTAGCGGGAGGGAGAGAGCAGTTCTTC. Translating it yields CASCPGLAGGREQFF.